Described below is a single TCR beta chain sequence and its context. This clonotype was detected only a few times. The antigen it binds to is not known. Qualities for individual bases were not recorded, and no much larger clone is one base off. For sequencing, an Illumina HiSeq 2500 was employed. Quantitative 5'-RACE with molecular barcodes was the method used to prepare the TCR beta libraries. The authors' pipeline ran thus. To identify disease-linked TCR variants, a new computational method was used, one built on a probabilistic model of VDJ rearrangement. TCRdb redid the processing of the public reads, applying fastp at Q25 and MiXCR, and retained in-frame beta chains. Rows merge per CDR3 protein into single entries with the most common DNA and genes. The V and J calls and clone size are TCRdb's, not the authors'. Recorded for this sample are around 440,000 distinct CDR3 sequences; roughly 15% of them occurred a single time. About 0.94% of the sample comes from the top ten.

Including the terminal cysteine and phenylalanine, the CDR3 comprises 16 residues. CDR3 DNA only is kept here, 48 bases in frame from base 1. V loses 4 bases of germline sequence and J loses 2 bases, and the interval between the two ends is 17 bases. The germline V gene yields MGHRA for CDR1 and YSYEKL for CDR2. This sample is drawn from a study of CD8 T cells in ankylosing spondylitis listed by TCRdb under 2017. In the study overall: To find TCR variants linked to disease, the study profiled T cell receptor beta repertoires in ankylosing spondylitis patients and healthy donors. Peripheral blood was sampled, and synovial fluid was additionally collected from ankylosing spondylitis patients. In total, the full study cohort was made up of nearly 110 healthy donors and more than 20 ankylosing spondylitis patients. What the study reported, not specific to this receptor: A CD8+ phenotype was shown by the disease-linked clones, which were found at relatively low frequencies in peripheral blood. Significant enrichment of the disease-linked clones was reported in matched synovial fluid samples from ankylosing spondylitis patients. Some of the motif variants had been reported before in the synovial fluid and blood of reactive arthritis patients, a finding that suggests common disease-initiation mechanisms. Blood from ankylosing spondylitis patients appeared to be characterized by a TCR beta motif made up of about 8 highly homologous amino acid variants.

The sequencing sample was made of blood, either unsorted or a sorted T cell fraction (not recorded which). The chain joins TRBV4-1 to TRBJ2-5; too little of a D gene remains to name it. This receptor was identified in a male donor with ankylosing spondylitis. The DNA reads TGCGCCAGCAGCCCCGGTCCCGCTTTATTACAAGAGACCCAGTACTTC. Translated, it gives CASSPGPALLQETQYF.